This passage covers 14 T cell receptor beta chains from one sample sequenced in a study of T cell repertoires in cytomegalovirus infection. MiXCR, applied by TCRdb to the reads, yields one record per CDR3 protein. The sample holds 200,000 to 300,000 distinct CDR3 sequences, roughly 9.1% seen once. Sequencing was performed on PBMCs. Receptors originate from a human donor in good health (CMV status not recorded). Some clones in this sample may be carry-over from other donors' samples.

In its sample, this clonotype was seen many times. The V and J genes are TRBV20-1 and TRBJ2-4; D is perhaps TRBD2 (6 bases). The CDR3 runs 15 residues. Germline V gene data show CDR1 as DFQATT and CDR2 as SNEGSKA (reference sequence). V gave up 0 bases and J gave up 11 bases, with 20 bases separating them. The CDR3 sequence is CSARDGDAGGEVQYF. The DNA for the CDR3 is TGCAGTGCTAGAGATGGGGACGCCGGCGGGGAGGTTCAGTACTTC.

This clonotype was counted ten times or more. This chain joins TRBV5-6 and TRBJ2-7; 11 bases are shared with TRBD1. The length of the CDR3 is 19 residues. Looked up from germline, CDR1 is SGHDT and CDR2 is YYEEEE. V lost 1 base to trimming and J lost 0 bases; unmatched junction nucleotides: 12. CDR3 nucleotide sequence: TGTGCCAGCAGCTTGTTCACCGGGACAGGGGGTAGGAGCTCCTACGAGCAGTACTTC. This translates into CASSLFTGTGGRSSYEQYF.

This clonotype was counted many times. The chain combines TRBV7-6 with TRBJ2-5; the match to TRBD2 covers 7 bases. Germline CDR1 reads SGHVS; CDR2 reads FNYEAQ. The junction had 14 bases not matched to a gene; V was cut back by 5 bases and J by 2 bases. The CDR3 is made up of 17 amino acids. The CDR3 loop reads CASSLDGGETPQETQYF. CDR3 nucleotide sequence: TGTGCCAGCAGCCTAGATGGGGGGGAGACTCCGCAAGAGACCCAGTACTTC.

This clonotype was detected ten times or more. The chain couples TRBV6-6 to TRBJ2-7; D call uncertain. Trimming removed 5 bases at V and 2 bases at J, with 10 bases between. Germline-derived CDR1 and CDR2 are MNHNY and SVGAGI (reference sequence). The CDR3 consists of 13 residues. CDR3 amino acids: CASSENRPYEQYF. CDR3 in DNA: TGTGCCAGCAGTGAGAATCGGCCCTACGAGCAGTACTTC.

This clonotype was counted at least ten times. The CDR3 spells CASSLERGGREQYF. The DNA for the CDR3 is TGTGCCAGCAGCTTAGAGCGGGGGGGCAGGGAGCAGTACTTC. The rearrangement links TRBV7-2 to TRBJ2-7, with 10 bases fitting TRBD2. The CDR3 runs to 14 residues. Germline lookup yields CDR1 SGHTA and CDR2 FQGNSA. V lost 1 base and J lost 7; bases outside the gene matches: 4.

This clonotype was seen repeatedly, ten times or more. This chain uses TRBV11-2 with TRBJ2-3; 9 nucleotides line up with TRBD2. Trimming removed 1 base from V and 1 base from J; junction bases left unmatched: 6. CDR3 length: 17 residues. Germline values: CDR1 SGHAT, CDR2 FQNNGV. CDR3 residues: CASSLGFQRGGTDTQYF. The CDR3 DNA reads as TGTGCCAGCAGCTTAGGGTTCCAGCGGGGGGGCACAGATACGCAGTATTTT.

This clonotype was observed a few times. The V gene is TRBV6-2 or TRBV6-3, the J gene TRBJ1-1; D ambiguous. The CDR3 extends over 13 amino acids. The ends were cut back, 7 bases at V and 7 bases at J, with 16 bases in the middle. Germline assignment: CDR1 MNHEY and CDR2 SVGEGT. The CDR3 DNA is TGTGCCAGCATTAAATCCGGGCTCCGTGAAGCTTTCTTT. Its translation is CASIKSGLREAFF.

This clonotype was counted many times. The chain couples TRBV7-8 to TRBJ2-5, with 8 positions matching TRBD1. The CDR3 covers 14 residues. From germline, CDR1 is SGHVS and CDR2 FQNEAQ. The V gene end was trimmed by 4 bases and the J gene end by 4 bases; junction bases not matched to a gene: 5. CDR3 sequence reads: CASSSGQGRETQYF. In DNA form, the CDR3 reads TGTGCCAGCAGCTCTGGACAGGGTCGAGAGACCCAGTACTTC.

This clonotype was seen a handful of times. This chain joins TRBV10-3 and TRBJ2-2, with D possibly matching TRBD2 (5 bases). The CDR3 runs 13 residues. Trimming cost V 6 bases and J 7 bases, with 12 bases left between them. Germline CDR1 is ENHRY and CDR2 is SYGVKD. The CDR3 DNA reads as TGTGCCATCAGGGCCGAGGAGGACGGGGAGCTGTTTTTT. As protein: CAIRAEEDGELFF.

This clonotype was observed a handful of times. V usage is TRBV10-3 and J usage is TRBJ2-1; D possibly matches TRBD1 or TRBD2 (5 bases each). V lost 10 bases, J lost 0 bases, and 13 bases lay in between. The CDR3 runs to 14 residues. The germline V gene encodes CDR1 ENHRY and CDR2 SYGVKD. The CDR3 loop reads CATGTVSSYNEQFF. In DNA, the CDR3 is TGTGCCACCGGGACGGTAAGCTCCTACAATGAGCAGTTCTTC.

This clonotype came up once. The rearrangement uses TRBV20-1 and TRBJ1-2; 8 positions agree with TRBD1. Trimming removed 2 bases from V and 8 bases from J; junction bases left unmatched: 7. Germline assignment: CDR1 DFQATT and CDR2 SNEGSKA (reference sequence). The CDR3 consists of 13 residues. The CDR3 nucleotides read TGCAGTGCTAGACGACAGGGGTTGGAGGGCTACACCTTC. Amino acids: CSARRQGLEGYTF.

This clonotype was observed many times. The chain employs TRBV7-9 and TRBJ2-1; TRBD2 matches 10 bases. V lost 4 bases to trimming and J lost 3 bases; unmatched junction nucleotides: 3. In germline, CDR1 is SEHNR, CDR2 FQNEAQ (reference sequence). The CDR3 totals 15 residues. CDR3 sequence (DNA): TGTGCCAGCAGCTCGCTAGCGGGGGACTACAATGAGCAGTTCTTC. This translates into CASSSLAGDYNEQFF.

In its sample, this clonotype was seen many times. The chain couples TRBV7-2 to TRBJ2-7; 11 nucleotides agree with TRBD2. Germline V CDR1 and CDR2: SGHTA, FQGNSA. This CDR3 comprises 17 residues. Trimming took 5 bases from V and 3 from J; bases not matched to a gene: 12. The CDR3 DNA reads as TGTGCCAGCAGCCACGGACCTGTAGCGGGAGGGTTCTACGAGCAGTACTTC. Translated: CASSHGPVAGGFYEQYF. Using reference TRBV7-2 and TRBJ2-7 for the parts outside the CDR3, the full variable domain is GAGVSQSPSNKVTEKGKDVELRCDPISGHTALYWYRQSLGQGLEFLIYFQGNSAPDKSGLPSDRFSAERTGGSVSTLTIQRTQQEDSAVYLCASSHGPVAGGFYEQYFGPGTRLTVT.

In this sample, this clonotype turned up many times. The chain links TRBV24-1 to TRBJ2-1; D unclear. The CDR3 loop spans 14 amino acids. V was cut by 4 bases and J by 7 bases, with 13 bases left in between. CDR1 is KGHDR, CDR2 SFDVKD, per germline. CDR3 nucleotide sequence: TGTGCCACCAGTGACCGGCGGAGTTCGAATGAGCAGTTCTTC. Amino acids: CATSDRRSSNEQFF.